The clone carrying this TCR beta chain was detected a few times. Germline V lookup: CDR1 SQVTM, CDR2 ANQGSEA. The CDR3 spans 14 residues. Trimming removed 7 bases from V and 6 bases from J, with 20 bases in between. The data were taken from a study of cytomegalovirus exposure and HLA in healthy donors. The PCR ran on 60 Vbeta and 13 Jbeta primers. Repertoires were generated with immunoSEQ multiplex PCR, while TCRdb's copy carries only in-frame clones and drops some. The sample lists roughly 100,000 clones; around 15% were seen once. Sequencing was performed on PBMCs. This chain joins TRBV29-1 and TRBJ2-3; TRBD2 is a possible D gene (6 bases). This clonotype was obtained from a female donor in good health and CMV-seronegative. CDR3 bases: TGCAGCGGGATATTAGCGGACTTAGGGGATACGCAGTATTTT. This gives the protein CSGILADLGDTQYF.